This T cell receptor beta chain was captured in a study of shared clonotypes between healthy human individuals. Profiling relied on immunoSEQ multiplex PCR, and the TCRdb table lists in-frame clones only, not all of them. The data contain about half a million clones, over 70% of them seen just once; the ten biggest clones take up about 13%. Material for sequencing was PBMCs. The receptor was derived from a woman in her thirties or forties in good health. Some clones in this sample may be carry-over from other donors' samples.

The CDR3 DNA reads TGTGCCAGCAGCCCTAGTTCAGGGGGCCCCTACGAGCAGTACTTC. Its translation: CASSPSSGGPYEQYF. V gene TRBV9 combines with J gene TRBJ2-7; 8 positions agree with TRBD1. CDR1 and CDR2 from the germline V gene are SGDLS and YYNGEE. V dropped 4 bases and J dropped 2; count of bases not matched to a gene: 8. The CDR3 is made up of 15 amino acids.